One sample yielded the 19 T cell receptor beta chains listed below, sequenced in a study of siplizumab effects on memory and regulatory T cells. The data were produced by immunoSEQ multiplex PCR, yet TCRdb's version contains in-frame clones alone and is incomplete. Among more than 70,000 clones, roughly 94% were seen once, and the ten largest hold less than 20%. The sample taken for sequencing was CD8+ T cells sorted from blood. These receptors all stem from a human donor in good health.

This chain connects TRBV2 to TRBJ2-7; 8 nucleotides agree with TRBD2. The CDR3 has 14 amino acids. V shed 4 bases and J 3 bases; nucleotides not matched to a gene: 5. Looked up from germline, CDR1 is SNHLY and CDR2 is FYNNEI. CDR3 region: CASSGLSGSYEQYF. CDR3 DNA sequence: TGTGCCAGCAGTGGTCTGAGCGGGAGCTACGAGCAGTACTTC.

J is TRBJ1-1 and V is TRBV27; D is possibly TRBD1 (6 bases). This CDR3 is 15 amino acids long. In germline, CDR1 is MNHEY, CDR2 SMNVEV (reference sequence). V gave up 6 bases and J gave up 5 bases, with 19 bases separating them. CDR3 amino acids: CASRGGQSWGTEAFF. The CDR3 DNA reads TGTGCCAGCAGGGGAGGACAGAGTTGGGGAACTGAAGCTTTCTTT.

A word on this clone: In the same sample, other DNA sequences code for this CDR3. The rearrangement uses TRBV11-3 and TRBJ2-1; D is tentatively TRBD1 or TRBD2 (5 bases each). The CDR3 is 14 residues long. Germline V CDR1 and CDR2: SGHNT, YENEEA. The germline V and J ends were trimmed by 5 bases and 6 bases, with 14 bases remaining between them. This CDR3 reads CASSRGVSGNEQFF. The CDR3 coding sequence is TGTGCCAGCAGCCGAGGGGTTTCAGGCAATGAGCAGTTCTTC.

The chain joins TRBV5-4 to TRBJ2-3, with 11 nucleotides matching TRBD2. Germline loops: CDR1 SGHNT, CDR2 YYREEE (reference sequence). V lost 6 bases to trimming and J lost 1 base; unmatched junction nucleotides: 19. This CDR3 is 20 amino acids long. The CDR3 spells CASNPSPVAGGPSRTDTQYF. For the CDR3, the DNA is TGTGCCAGCAACCCGTCCCCCGTAGCGGGAGGGCCCTCTCGCACAGATACGCAGTATTTT.

In this sample, this clone turned up once. Here the CDR3 DNA reads TGCGCCAGCAGCCAAGACGCCAGAGACGGGAGGACCTACGAGCAGTACTTC. Protein sequence: CASSQDARDGRTYEQYF. This rearrangement joins TRBV4-1 to TRBJ2-7, with 7 nucleotides matching TRBD2. Germline-derived CDR1 and CDR2 are MGHRA and YSYEKL. This CDR3 has 17 residues. Germline trimming cut 0 bases from V and 2 bases from J; bases unmatched to any gene: 10.

The chain has TRBV5-4 and TRBJ1-2, with 8 bases fitting TRBD1. This CDR3 comprises 15 residues. Germline CDR1 is SGHNT and CDR2 is YYREEE (reference sequence). V lost 4 bases, J lost 2 bases, and 7 bases stayed unmatched. The CDR3 DNA sequence: TGTGCCAGCAGCGTCCGGGACAGGAGAAACTATGGCTACACCTTC. Its protein is CASSVRDRRNYGYTF.

The chain is built from TRBV7-6 and TRBJ2-7, with TRBD2 matching 9 bases. V lost 1 base to trimming and J lost 3 bases; unmatched junction nucleotides: 1. CDR3 size: 14 residues. Germline V gives CDR1 SGHVS, CDR2 FNYEAQ. The CDR3, as DNA: TGTGCCAGCAGCTTAGATAGCGGGAGCTACGAGCAGTACTTC. This codes for CASSLDSGSYEQYF.

The J gene is TRBJ2-7, the V gene TRBV9; D may be TRBD2 (6 bases). CDR3 size: 15 residues. V lost 4 bases and J lost 3, with 17 bases in between. CDR1 and CDR2 from the germline V gene are SGDLS and YYNGEE. CDR3 bases: TGTGCCAGCAGCCTCGGGCATCCGGAGGGCTACGAGCAGTACTTC. Residues: CASSLGHPEGYEQYF. Looking up the rest from reference TRBV9 and TRBJ2-7 gives the full variable domain: DSGVTQTPKHLITATGQRVTLRCSPRSGDLSVYWYQQSLDQGLQFLIQYYNGEERAKGNILERFSAQQFPDLHSELNLSSLELGDSALYFCASSLGHPEGYEQYFGPGTRLTVT.

This chain uses TRBV19 with TRBJ2-5; D is unclear. CDR3 length: 14 amino acids. Germline CDR1 and CDR2: LNHDA and SQIVND (reference sequence). V lost 5 bases, J lost 1 base, and 11 bases lay in between. CDR3 protein: CASSPLRSQETQYF. The CDR3 DNA reads as TGTGCCAGTAGTCCCCTCCGTTCCCAAGAGACCCAGTACTTC.

The chain employs TRBV9 and TRBJ2-7; 7 bases map to TRBD2. Germline CDR1 reads SGDLS; CDR2 reads YYNGEE. The CDR3 runs to 14 residues. Trimming took 4 bases from V and 2 from J; bases not matched to a gene: 6. CDR3 protein: CASSLGGEAYEQYF. DNA for the CDR3: TGTGCCAGCAGCTTGGGAGGGGAGGCCTACGAGCAGTACTTC. Supplemented by reference TRBV9 and TRBJ2-7, the full variable domain reads DSGVTQTPKHLITATGQRVTLRCSPRSGDLSVYWYQQSLDQGLQFLIQYYNGEERAKGNILERFSAQQFPDLHSELNLSSLELGDSALYFCASSLGGEAYEQYFGPGTRLTVT.

V gene TRBV4-1 combines with J gene TRBJ1-2; D might be TRBD1 (5 bases). The CDR3 consists of 14 residues. CDR1 is MGHRA, CDR2 YSYEKL, per germline. Trimming pared 10 bases from V and 2 bases from J, leaving 17 bases between. The CDR3 reads CATYGGGPNYGYTF. As DNA, the CDR3 is TGCGCCACCTACGGGGGGGGACCGAACTATGGCTACACCTTC.

V and J are TRBV27 and TRBJ2-1, with 11 bases matching TRBD1. Germline V lookup: CDR1 MNHEY, CDR2 SMNVEV (reference sequence). The trim removed 0 bases at V and 6 bases at J, leaving 1 base unmatched. The CDR3 loop spans 15 amino acids. In nucleotides, the CDR3 is TGTGCCAGCAGTTTATCCGGGACAGGGGGCAATGAGCAGTTCTTC. Its translation: CASSLSGTGGNEQFF.

The gene calls are TRBV7-6 and TRBJ2-2; maybe TRBD2 (5 bases). Germline V gene data show CDR1 as SGHVS and CDR2 as FNYEAQ. The CDR3 is 15 amino acids. V shed 5 bases and J shed 6 bases, with 16 bases lying between them. DNA of the CDR3: TGTGCCAGCAGCCCAACTAGTTGGAGTCCCGGGGAGCTGTTTTTT. Its translation is CASSPTSWSPGELFF.

This chain connects TRBV19 to TRBJ2-7; weak D call: TRBD2 (5 bases). V was cut by 3 bases and J by 1 base, with 13 bases left in between. The CDR3 runs 15 residues. The germline V gene encodes CDR1 LNHDA and CDR2 SQIVND (reference sequence). The CDR3 DNA is TGTGCCAGTAGTATGTTTCTAGCAGAATCCTACGAGCAGTACTTC. Encoded protein: CASSMFLAESYEQYF.

This clone was seen a handful of times. The chain uses TRBV6-5 and TRBJ2-2; unclear D gene. Germline V gene sequence: CDR1 MNHEY, CDR2 SVGAGI. CDR3 length equals 11 residues. V was cut by 6 bases and J by 6 bases, with 5 bases left in between. CDR3 nucleotides: TGTGCCAGCAGAAGCGCCGGGGAGCTGTTTTTT. This gives the protein CASRSAGELFF.

The J gene is TRBJ2-6, the V gene TRBV6-5; no definite D call. V was clipped by 5 bases and J by 4 bases, with 6 bases between them. This CDR3 spans 13 amino acids. CDR1 is MNHEY, CDR2 SVGAGI, per germline. CDR3 residues: CASSSSGANVLTF. The CDR3, as DNA: TGTGCCAGCAGTAGTTCCGGGGCCAACGTCCTGACTTTC.

The rearrangement joins TRBV9 to TRBJ2-2; 10 bases are a match to TRBD1. The V segment lost 3 bases and the J segment 7 bases; nucleotides outside the gene matches: 9. CDR3 size: 16 residues. The germline gives CDR1 SGDLS, CDR2 YYNGEE. The CDR3 bases are TGTGCCAGCAGCGCTACCGGGACAGGGGTCGTCGGGGAGCTGTTTTTT. Amino acid sequence: CASSATGTGVVGELFF. Based on the CDR3 plus reference TRBV9 and TRBJ2-2, the full variable domain is DSGVTQTPKHLITATGQRVTLRCSPRSGDLSVYWYQQSLDQGLQFLIQYYNGEERAKGNILERFSAQQFPDLHSELNLSSLELGDSALYFCASSATGTGVVGELFFGEGSRLTVL.

The rearrangement joins TRBV14 to TRBJ2-7; D may be TRBD1 or TRBD2 (5 bases each). V lost 0 bases and J 2 bases, leaving 14 bases between the germline ends. The V gene's germline CDR1 is SGHDN and CDR2 FVKESK. This CDR3 region has 16 residues. The CDR3 nucleotides are TGTGCCAGCAGCCAAGAGCAGGGACCCCCGCCCTACGAGCAGTACTTC. It specifies CASSQEQGPPPYEQYF.

This chain links TRBV27 with TRBJ2-1; a weak D match, TRBD1 (6 bases). The germline V and J ends were trimmed by 3 bases and 4 bases, with 16 bases remaining between them. CDR1 MNHEY and CDR2 SMNVEV come from the germline V gene (reference sequence). The CDR3 length is 16 residues. The CDR3: CASSFSQGEKYNEQFF. The CDR3 region has the DNA TGTGCCAGCAGTTTCTCACAGGGAGAAAAGTACAATGAGCAGTTCTTC.